The 32 T cell receptor beta chains below all came from one sample that was sequenced in a study of technical replicates of blood from a few donors. The table came from immunoSEQ multiplex PCR; TCRdb's copy has only in-frame clones and leaves some out. The sample carries around 76,000 clones, under 95% recorded once. Sequencing was carried out using T cells isolated from PBMCs. The receptors come from a human donor in good health.

This chain connects TRBV18 to TRBJ2-5; 7 bases are a match to TRBD2. The ends lost 3 bases at V and 3 bases at J; junction bases unmatched: 4. Germline V gene sequence: CDR1 KGHSH, CDR2 LQKENI. This CDR3 is 14 amino acids long. This chain's CDR3 is CASSPPGGEETQYF. The CDR3 region has the DNA TGTGCCAGCTCACCTCCGGGGGGAGAAGAGACCCAGTACTTC.

The table lists this clone with a few counts. The gene calls are TRBV6-5 and TRBJ1-2; 7 bases are shared with TRBD1. Germline V gene sequence: CDR1 MNHEY, CDR2 SVGAGI. With 5 bases clipped from V and 4 bases from J, the junction kept 4 bases outside the gene matches. This CDR3 spans 13 amino acids. The chain's CDR3 is CASSGDRFYGYTF. In nucleotides, the CDR3 is TGTGCCAGCAGTGGGGACAGATTCTATGGCTACACCTTC.

This chain's CDR3 is CASTLTDTTDTQYF. CDR3 in DNA: TGTGCCAGCACCTTGACAGATACCACAGATACGCAGTATTTT. This chain uses TRBV7-6 with TRBJ2-3; D perhaps matches TRBD1 (5 bases). Trimming cost V 7 bases and J 2 bases, with 13 bases left between them. From germline, CDR1 is SGHVS and CDR2 FNYEAQ. This CDR3 has 14 residues.

This clone was counted only a few times. The chain couples TRBV30 to TRBJ1-1; a weak D match, TRBD1 (5 bases). Per germline, CDR1 GTSNPN and CDR2 SVGIG (reference sequence). The CDR3 has 12 residues. Trimming removed 3 bases at V and 5 bases at J, with 10 bases between. CDR3 bases: TGTGCCTGGAGACGCGGGGGAACTGAAGCTTTCTTT. Protein: CAWRRGGTEAFF.

The chain has TRBV18 and TRBJ2-7, with D perhaps matching TRBD1 (6 bases). Germline V gene lookup returns CDR1 KGHSH and CDR2 LQKENI. The CDR3 has 13 amino acids. V was pared by 1 base and J by 4 bases, with 8 bases between. The CDR3 here is CASSPRTGYEQYF. The DNA for the CDR3 is TGTGCCAGCTCACCACGAACAGGGTACGAGCAGTACTTC.

The chain uses TRBV28 and TRBJ1-2, with 7 positions matching TRBD1. CDR1 MDHEN and CDR2 SYDVKM come from the germline V gene. V shed 5 bases and J 8 bases; nucleotides not matched to a gene: 8. The CDR3 runs to 13 residues. CDR3 sequence (DNA): TGTGCCAGCAGTCTCGGGACAGCAAGGGGCTACACCTTC. Protein: CASSLGTARGYTF.

The chain has TRBV6-1 and TRBJ1-5; D is ambiguous. V lost 5 bases, J lost 6 bases, and 11 bases lay in between. CDR3 size: 13 residues. Germline V gene sequence: CDR1 MNHNS, CDR2 SASEGT. The CDR3 region has the DNA TGTGCCAGCAGTCCCAGTTCCACTCAGCCCCAGCATTTT. Its translation is CASSPSSTQPQHF.

This chain connects TRBV6-4 to TRBJ1-5, with D maybe TRBD1 (5 bases). The CDR3 has 13 amino acids. Trimming left V 6 bases short and J 6 bases short, with 12 bases between. Germline lookup yields CDR1 MRHNA and CDR2 SNTAGT. CDR3 coding DNA: TGTGCCAGCAGCGACGGGGGGACTCAGCCCCAGCATTTT. Its protein product is CASSDGGTQPQHF.

This clone was seen only once. J is TRBJ2-1 and V is TRBV9; 7 bases map to TRBD2. Germline V gives CDR1 SGDLS, CDR2 YYNGEE. The CDR3 contains 16 residues. V was pared by 0 bases and J by 5 bases, with 8 bases of the junction left unmatched. The CDR3 here is CASSVDWREWNNEQFF. The CDR3 DNA sequence: TGTGCCAGCAGCGTAGATTGGCGGGAGTGGAACAATGAGCAGTTCTTC.

This clone was observed a few times. The rearrangement joins TRBV5-1 to TRBJ1-6; D remains ambiguous. With 0 bases removed from V and 5 bases from J, the gap between germline ends came to 15 bases. The CDR3 runs 17 residues. CDR1 is SGHRS, CDR2 YFSETQ, per germline. The CDR3 DNA reads as TGCGCCAGCAGCTTGGCAAAAACCCCGGGAAATAATTCACCCCTCCACTTT. Its protein product is CASSLAKTPGNNSPLHF.

The rearrangement links TRBV4-1 to TRBJ2-5; a weak D match, TRBD1 (5 bases). The CDR3 sequence is 14 residues long. Per the germline V gene, CDR1 is MGHRA and CDR2 is YSYEKL. Trimming took 2 bases from V and 1 from J, leaving 8 bases between them. CDR3 sequence: CASSQFTGQETQYF. CDR3 nucleotide sequence: TGCGCCAGCAGCCAATTTACAGGCCAAGAGACCCAGTACTTC.

This clone was counted between two and nine times. This rearrangement joins TRBV4-2 to TRBJ1-1, with D perhaps TRBD1 (6 bases). Germline V CDR1 and CDR2: LGHNA, YNFKEQ. The CDR3 contains 15 residues. Deletions cut 1 base from V and 7 bases from J, with 16 bases between. CDR3 bases: TGTGCCAGCAGCCAAGGATACAAACAGGGCGTTGAAGCTTTCTTT. As protein: CASSQGYKQGVEAFF.

CDR3 sequence: CASSELYYTEAFF. CDR3 coding DNA: TGCGCCAGCAGTGAGCTATACTACACTGAAGCTTTCTTT. The chain joins TRBV10-1 to TRBJ1-1; D uncertain. V lost 2 bases, J lost 3 bases, and 7 bases lay in between. The CDR3 is 13 residues long. Looked up from germline, CDR1 is WNHNN and CDR2 is SYGVQD (reference sequence).

This chain connects TRBV4-1 to TRBJ2-7, with 7 bases that match TRBD2. CDR1 and CDR2 from the germline V gene are MGHRA and YSYEKL. J gave up 5 bases and V 3 bases, and 10 bases lay outside the gene matches. The CDR3 totals 15 residues. The CDR3 bases are TGCGCCAGCAGCCACCCCGGGGGGAGCGTTGACGAGCAGTACTTC. It encodes CASSHPGGSVDEQYF.

The chain combines TRBV18 with TRBJ2-7; D gene unclear. Germline V gene data show CDR1 as KGHSH and CDR2 as LQKENI. The CDR3 totals 14 residues. V dropped 3 bases and J dropped 0 bases, with 9 bases sitting between them. CDR3 DNA: TGTGCCAGCTCACCCTCGGTTAGCTCCTACGAGCAGTACTTC. Its protein product is CASSPSVSSYEQYF.

The J gene is TRBJ2-6, the V gene TRBV28; D might be TRBD1 (5 bases). The CDR3 is made up of 15 amino acids. With 7 bases removed from V and 0 bases from J, the gap between germline ends came to 10 bases. CDR1 and CDR2 from the germline V gene are MDHEN and SYDVKM. CDR3 residues: CASKGHPSGANVLTF. The CDR3 DNA reads TGTGCCAGCAAGGGGCATCCCTCTGGGGCCAACGTCCTGACTTTC.

This clone was recorded once. The CDR3 protein is CASSRQGLSYEQYF. DNA for the CDR3: TGTGCCAGCTCCAGACAGGGACTCTCCTACGAGCAGTACTTC. The chain couples TRBV28 to TRBJ2-7, with TRBD1 as a possible D gene (7 bases). CDR3 length: 14 residues. The ends were cut back, 8 bases at V and 0 bases at J, with 14 bases in the middle. The germline V gene encodes CDR1 MDHEN and CDR2 SYDVKM. Full variable domain (missing parts from reference TRBV28 and TRBJ2-7): DVKVTQSSRYLVKRTGEKVFLECVQDMDHENMFWYRQDPGLGLRLIYFSYDVKMKEKGDIPEGYSVSREKKERFSLILESASTNQTSMYLCASSRQGLSYEQYFGPGTRLTVT.

The chain carries TRBV6-5 and TRBJ2-2; D not certain. The CDR3 has 15 amino acids. V lost 5 bases and J lost 1, with 11 bases in between. Per germline, CDR1 MNHEY and CDR2 SVGAGI. The CDR3 region is CASSTRLRNTGELFF. As DNA, the CDR3 is TGTGCCAGCAGTACGAGGCTGAGGAACACCGGGGAGCTGTTTTTT.

The chain joins TRBV7-8 to TRBJ2-7, with D possibly TRBD1 on 8 matching bases. This CDR3 contains 19 residues. Trimming stripped 0 bases from V and 0 bases from J, with 21 bases between. Per the germline V gene, CDR1 is SGHVS and CDR2 is FQNEAQ. CDR3 in amino acids: CASSLADDSGGQDSYEQYF. In nucleotides, the CDR3 is TGTGCCAGCAGCTTAGCAGACGACTCGGGGGGACAGGACTCCTACGAGCAGTACTTC.

The rearrangement joins TRBV11-3 to TRBJ2-1; the match to TRBD2 covers 9 bases. In germline, CDR1 is SGHNT, CDR2 YENEEA. The CDR3 totals 16 residues. Trimming at V came to 1 base and at J to 14 bases, leaving 15 bases not matched to a gene. The CDR3 protein is CASSLGLAAYSSREFF. The CDR3 nucleotides are TGTGCCAGCAGCTTAGGACTAGCGGCGTACTCCTCAAGGGAGTTCTTC.

The V gene is TRBV5-4, the J gene TRBJ2-5, with D possibly TRBD1 on 6 matching bases. Trimming removed 1 base from V and 4 bases from J, with 17 bases in between. Looked up from germline, CDR1 is SGHNT and CDR2 is YYREEE (reference sequence). The CDR3 covers 16 residues. CDR3 loop: CASSLLYRVRGETQYF. For the CDR3, the DNA is TGTGCCAGCAGCTTGCTCTACAGGGTTAGGGGAGAGACCCAGTACTTC. The entire variable domain, with the rest obtained from reference TRBV5-4 and TRBJ2-5, is as follows: ETGVTQSPTHLIKTRGQQVTLRCSSQSGHNTVSWYQQALGQGPQFIFQYYREEENGRGNFPPRFSGLQFPNYSSELNVNALELDDSALYLCASSLLYRVRGETQYFGPGTRLLVL.

This clone was observed a few times. The genes are TRBV11-2 and TRBJ2-2; 7 bases map to TRBD2. The germline V gene has CDR1 SGHAT and CDR2 FQNNGV. V lost 2 bases, J lost 2 bases, and 5 bases stayed unmatched. This CDR3 comprises 16 residues. This CDR3 is CASSLWSGVNTGELFF. In nucleotides, the CDR3 is TGTGCCAGCAGCTTATGGAGCGGGGTAAACACCGGGGAGCTGTTTTTT.

The table lists this clone with a count of one. The V and J genes are TRBV6-5 and TRBJ2-3; 10 nucleotides agree with TRBD2. V was pared by 0 bases and J by 7 bases, with 7 bases of the junction left unmatched. In germline, CDR1 is MNHEY, CDR2 SVGAGI. This CDR3 comprises 16 residues. The CDR3 DNA sequence: TGTGCCAGCAGTTACTCGAGAACTAGCGGGACATATACGCAGTATTTT. Its protein is CASSYSRTSGTYTQYF.

This rearrangement joins TRBV2 to TRBJ2-7; D is possibly TRBD1 (5 bases). The CDR3 is 15 residues long. V gave up 3 bases and J gave up 6 bases, with 18 bases separating them. Looked up from germline, CDR1 is SNHLY and CDR2 is FYNNEI. The CDR3 DNA reads TGTGCCAGCAGTGAGTCTGGCCAGGGTTTCGGCGAGCAGTACTTC. Protein: CASSESGQGFGEQYF.

The chain carries TRBV10-3 and TRBJ2-7, with TRBD1 matching 9 bases. Germline values: CDR1 ENHRY, CDR2 SYGVKD. The CDR3 extends over 13 amino acids. V lost 6 bases, J lost 7 bases, and 7 bases stayed unmatched. The chain's CDR3 is CAISPGTGIEQYF. CDR3 bases: TGTGCCATCAGCCCCGGGACAGGGATTGAGCAGTACTTC.

V gene TRBV6-6 combines with J gene TRBJ2-1; 7 bases align to TRBD2. CDR1 MNHNY and CDR2 SVGAGI come from the germline V gene (reference sequence). Losses at the gene ends were 5 bases for V and 5 bases for J; bases not matched to a gene: 12. This CDR3 has 16 amino acids. In DNA, the CDR3 is TGTGCCAGCAGTCCTAACAGACTAGCTTTACACAATGAGCAGTTCTTC. Its protein product is CASSPNRLALHNEQFF.

The V gene is TRBV4-2, the J gene TRBJ2-1, with D possibly being TRBD2 (7 bases). The CDR3 runs 15 residues. Germline V gives CDR1 LGHNA, CDR2 YNFKEQ. The germline V and J ends were trimmed by 4 bases and 5 bases, with 15 bases remaining between them. The CDR3 DNA reads as TGTGCCAGCAGCCTGAGAGGGGGGGCGAACAATGAGCAGTTCTTC. Translating it yields CASSLRGGANNEQFF.

CDR3 nucleotide sequence: TGTGCCAGCAGTTTCGGGGTGAACATTCAGTACTTC. Translating it yields CASSFGVNIQYF. The chain couples TRBV28 to TRBJ2-4, with D maybe TRBD2 (5 bases). The CDR3 is 12 amino acids. CDR1 is MDHEN and CDR2 is SYDVKM in the germline V gene. V was trimmed by 3 bases and J by 7 bases, leaving 7 bases between them.

This rearrangement joins TRBV10-3 to TRBJ2-7; possible D gene TRBD2, 6 bases. CDR1 and CDR2 (germline): ENHRY, SYGVKD. The CDR3 consists of 14 residues. Trimming cost V 5 bases and J 0 bases, with 11 bases left between them. In DNA, the CDR3 is TGTGCCATCAGTAGCGGGCTGTACTCCTACGAGCAGTACTTC. It codes for CAISSGLYSYEQYF.

J is TRBJ2-2 and V is TRBV2; TRBD2 agrees at 7 bases. CDR3 length: 18 residues. In germline, CDR1 is SNHLY, CDR2 FYNNEI. V shed 4 bases and J 3 bases; nucleotides not matched to a gene: 14. The CDR3 bases are TGTGCCAGCAGTGCGCCCCGGGGGGACTGGGGTGACACCGGGGAGCTGTTTTTT. Its translation is CASSAPRGDWGDTGELFF.

V gene TRBV7-8 combines with J gene TRBJ1-5, with TRBD1 matching 9 bases. This CDR3 has 17 residues. The V gene's germline CDR1 is SGHVS and CDR2 FQNEAQ. V shed 3 bases and J 5 bases; nucleotides not matched to a gene: 11. Written as DNA, the CDR3 is TGTGCCAGCAGCTTCGCCGGGACAGGGTCTCCGGATCAGCCCCAGCATTTT. This sequence encodes CASSFAGTGSPDQPQHF.

The rearrangement joins TRBV2 to TRBJ2-5, with D perhaps matching TRBD2 (5 bases). Trimming shortened V by 6 bases and J by 4 bases, and 18 bases separated the two germline ends. This CDR3 spans 15 amino acids. From germline, CDR1 is SNHLY and CDR2 FYNNEI. The CDR3 spells CASRETRLGGETQYF. The DNA for the CDR3 is TGTGCCAGCAGAGAGACACGACTCGGAGGAGAGACCCAGTACTTC.